This T cell receptor beta chain came from a study of shared clonotypes between healthy human individuals. General study findings and limits: Some naive CD4 clonotypes, 4% to 6%, turned up in common across several donors. A reduction in generation probabilities was seen for non-shared clonotypes relative to those shared by all four donors.

The CDR3 extends over 14 amino acids. J was trimmed by 0 bases and V by 7 bases; bases with no gene match: 4. Germline-derived CDR1 and CDR2 are MDHEN and SYDVKM. Investigators divided CD4+ cells into CD45RA+ naive and CD45RA-negative memory subsets. About this clone itself: The target antigen is unknown.

Only in-frame clones appear in the TCRdb table, and some are missing; sequencing was by immunoSEQ multiplex PCR. Here the sample spans roughly 2,300,000 clones, approximately 90% being singletons. This chain joins TRBV28 and TRBJ2-7, with TRBD1 identical over 9 bases. The sample was naive CD4+ T cells from PBMCs. Sample subset: CD45RA+ positively selected. This TCR derives from a man younger than 35 in good health. Some clones in this sample may be carry-over from other donors' samples. DNA for the CDR3: TGTGCCAGCACCCAGACAGGGGGCTCCTACGAGCAGTACTTC. Translated, it gives CASTQTGGSYEQYF. The complete variable domain, with remaining parts taken from reference TRBV28 and TRBJ2-7, reads DVKVTQSSRYLVKRTGEKVFLECVQDMDHENMFWYRQDPGLGLRLIYFSYDVKMKEKGDIPEGYSVSREKKERFSLILESASTNQTSMYLCASTQTGGSYEQYFGPGTRLTVT.